This TCR beta chain was profiled in a study of response to subunit inactivated influenza vaccine. Overall study results and limits: A suggestion made by the authors is that each seasonal influenza vaccination recruits few new T cells.

This clonotype was seen more than once but under ten times. Its target is unknown. The CDR3 loop spans 14 amino acids. With 4 bases removed from V and 5 bases from J, the gap between germline ends came to 15 bases. Per the germline V gene, CDR1 is SGHRS and CDR2 is YFSETQ. TCRdb independently ran MiXCR on the RT-PCR reads; one entry per CDR3 protein. The table includes 710,000 or so distinct CDR3 sequences, around a sixth detected once. V gene TRBV5-1 combines with J gene TRBJ1-1; weak D call: TRBD1 (5 bases). This TCR was recovered from a man in his forties or fifties who received an inactivated influenza vaccine. The material was PBMCs from blood, obtained 11 to 12 days after vaccination. CDR3 nucleotide sequence: TGCGCCAGCAGCCGCGGCCAGGGCCCTACTGAAGCTTTCTTT. Amino acids: CASSRGQGPTEAFF.